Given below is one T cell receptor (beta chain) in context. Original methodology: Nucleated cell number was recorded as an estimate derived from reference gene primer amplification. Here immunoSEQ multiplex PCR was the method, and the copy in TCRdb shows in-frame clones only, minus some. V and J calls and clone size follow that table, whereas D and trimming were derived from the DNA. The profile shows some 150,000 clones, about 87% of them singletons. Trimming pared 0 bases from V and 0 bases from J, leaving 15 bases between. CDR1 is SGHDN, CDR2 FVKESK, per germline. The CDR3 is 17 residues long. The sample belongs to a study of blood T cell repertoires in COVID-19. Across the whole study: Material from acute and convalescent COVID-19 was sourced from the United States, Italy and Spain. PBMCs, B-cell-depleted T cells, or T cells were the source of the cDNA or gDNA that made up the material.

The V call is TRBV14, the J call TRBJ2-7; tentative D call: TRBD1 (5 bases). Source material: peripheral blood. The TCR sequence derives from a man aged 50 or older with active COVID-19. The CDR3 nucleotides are TGTGCCAGCAGCCAAGATAGGGTGGCAGGGATCTCCTACGAGCAGTACTTC. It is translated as CASSQDRVAGISYEQYF.